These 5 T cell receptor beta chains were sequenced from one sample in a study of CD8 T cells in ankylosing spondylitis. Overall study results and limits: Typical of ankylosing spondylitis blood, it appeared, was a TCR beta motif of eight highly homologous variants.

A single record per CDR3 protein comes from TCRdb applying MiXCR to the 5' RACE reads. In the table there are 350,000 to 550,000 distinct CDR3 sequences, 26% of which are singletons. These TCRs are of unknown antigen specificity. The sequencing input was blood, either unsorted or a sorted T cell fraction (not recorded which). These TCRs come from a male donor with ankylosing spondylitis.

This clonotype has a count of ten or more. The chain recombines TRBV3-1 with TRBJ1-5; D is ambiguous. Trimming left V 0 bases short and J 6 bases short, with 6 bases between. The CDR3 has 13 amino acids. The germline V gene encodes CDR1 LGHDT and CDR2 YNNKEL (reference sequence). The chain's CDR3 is CASSQDTSQPQHF. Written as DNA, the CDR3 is TGTGCCAGCAGCCAAGATACGAGTCAGCCCCAGCATTTT.

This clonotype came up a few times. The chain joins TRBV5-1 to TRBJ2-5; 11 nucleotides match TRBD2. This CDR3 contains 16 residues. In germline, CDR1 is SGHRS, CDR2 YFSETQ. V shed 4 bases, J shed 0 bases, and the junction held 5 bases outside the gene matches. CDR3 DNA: TGCGCCAGCAGCCAAAGACTAGCGGGATACCAAGAGACCCAGTACTTC. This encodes CASSQRLAGYQETQYF.

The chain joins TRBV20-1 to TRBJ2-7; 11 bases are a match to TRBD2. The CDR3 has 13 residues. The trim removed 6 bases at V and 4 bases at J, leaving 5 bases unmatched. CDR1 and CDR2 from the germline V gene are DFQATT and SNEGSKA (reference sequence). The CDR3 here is CSARLAGRYEQYF. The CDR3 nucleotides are TGCAGTGCCCGACTAGCGGGAAGGTACGAGCAGTACTTC.

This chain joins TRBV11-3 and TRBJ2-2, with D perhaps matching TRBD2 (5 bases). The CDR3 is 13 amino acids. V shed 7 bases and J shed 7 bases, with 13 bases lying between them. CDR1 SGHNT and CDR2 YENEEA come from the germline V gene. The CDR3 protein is CASTRTHGGELFF. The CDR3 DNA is TGTGCCAGCACTAGGACTCACGGCGGGGAGCTGTTTTTT.

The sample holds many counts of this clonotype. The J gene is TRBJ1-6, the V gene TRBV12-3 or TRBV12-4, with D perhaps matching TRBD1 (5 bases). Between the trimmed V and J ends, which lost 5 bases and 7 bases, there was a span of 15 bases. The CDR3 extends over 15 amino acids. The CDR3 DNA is TGTGCCAGCAGTCCCGCGGGGGGGGTAAATTCACCCCTCCACTTT. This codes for CASSPAGGVNSPLHF.